This T cell receptor (beta chain) was recovered during a study of T cell responses to AZD1222 COVID-19 vaccine. Sequenced by immunoSEQ multiplex PCR; TCRdb stores in-frame clones only, minus some. This sample yields roughly 100,000 clones, of which about 90% are seen a single time; approximately 22% belongs to the top ten. Germline V CDR1 and CDR2: SGHAT, FQNNGV. The CDR3 consists of 13 residues. Trimming stripped 2 bases from V and 8 bases from J, with 10 bases between. This TCR came from an adult in good health. The chain carries TRBV11-2 and TRBJ2-1; D remains unclear. The sequences come from peripheral blood, collected on day 0 of AZD1222 vaccination. Written as DNA, the CDR3 is TGTGCCAGCAGCTTAAGCCCCAAGGATGAGCAGTTCTTC. This encodes CASSLSPKDEQFF.